Given below is one T cell receptor beta chain in context. What it recognizes is unknown. It was with 60 Vbeta and 13 Jbeta primers that the PCR ran. TCRdb's table, derived via immunoSEQ multiplex PCR, lists solely in-frame clones and lacks some. The sample records more than 50,000 clones, approximately 82% being singletons. This record comes from a study of cytomegalovirus exposure and HLA in healthy donors. At the level of the study: T cells numbering around 180 million yielded approximately 100 million unique TCR beta sequences in an earlier analysis. Whole-study results and caveats: Highest at DRB1 and lowest at HLA-C, TCR association rates differed among HLA loci in a later analysis. Most TCR beta V segments were productive about 87% or about 30% of the time in an earlier analysis.

Donors were ostensibly healthy at sampling, although undocumented immune exposures were probable. The sequencing sample was made of PBMCs. The sequence was collected from a woman aged 40 to 50 in good health and CMV-seropositive.

The CDR3: CSAASGGRYEQYF. CDR3 nucleotide sequence: TGCAGCGCAGCTAGCGGGGGACGCTACGAGCAGTACTTC. This chain connects TRBV29-1 to TRBJ2-7; 10 bases are a match to TRBD2. The CDR3 spans 13 residues. V trimming: 7 bases; J trimming: 3 bases; junction bases outside the gene matches: 6. Germline V lookup: CDR1 SQVTM, CDR2 ANQGSEA.